The 15 T cell receptor beta chains below were found in one sample sequenced in a study of T cells in localized non-small cell lung cancer. Measured with immunoSEQ multiplex PCR; TCRdb has only the in-frame clones, and not every one. The profile covers tens of thousands of clones, with approximately 83% appearing a single time and less than 20% taken by the ten largest. Here the sequenced sample was peripheral blood, taken before any cancer treatment. These TCRs come from a female donor aged 60 or older with stage II squamous cell lung carcinoma.

The rearrangement links TRBV5-5 to TRBJ2-7; D perhaps matches TRBD2 (5 bases). There are 16 residues in the CDR3. Germline V gene sequence: CDR1 SGHKS, CDR2 YYEKEE (reference sequence). Trimming shortened V by 0 bases and J by 2 bases, and 15 bases separated the two germline ends. The CDR3 DNA is TGTGCCAGCAGCTTGGCCGCGGGCCTGAGCCCCTACGAGCAGTACTTC. Residues: CASSLAAGLSPYEQYF.

The V call is TRBV6-5, the J call TRBJ1-5, with 10 positions matching TRBD1. This CDR3 has 15 residues. V lost 4 bases to trimming and J lost 6 bases; unmatched junction nucleotides: 6. Germline V gene sequence: CDR1 MNHEY, CDR2 SVGAGI. The CDR3 DNA sequence: TGTGCCAGCAGTTCCCGACAGGGGGCTAGTCAGCCCCAGCATTTT. Translated: CASSSRQGASQPQHF.

The rearrangement uses TRBV13 and TRBJ2-5; the D is unclear. Germline V lookup: CDR1 PRHDT, CDR2 FYEKMQ (reference sequence). V dropped 2 bases and J dropped 4 bases, with 5 bases sitting between them. This CDR3 is 12 amino acids long. For the CDR3, the DNA is TGTGCCAGCAGCTTAACGGGAGAGACCCAGTACTTC. It codes for CASSLTGETQYF.

This chain joins TRBV19 and TRBJ2-7; 7 nucleotides align to TRBD1. The CDR3 is 15 residues long. Losses at the gene ends were 4 bases for V and 1 base for J; bases not matched to a gene: 7. Germline loops: CDR1 LNHDA, CDR2 SQIVND (reference sequence). The CDR3 protein is CASSRQGTGSYEQYF. The CDR3 region has the DNA TGTGCCAGTAGTAGACAGGGTACGGGATCCTACGAGCAGTACTTC.

The CDR3 nucleotides are TGTGCCAGCAGCTTAGCGGTCAATCAGCCCCAGCATTTT. Translated: CASSLAVNQPQHF. The rearrangement uses TRBV11-2 and TRBJ1-5; no definite D call. Germline V gives CDR1 SGHAT, CDR2 FQNNGV. The CDR3 consists of 13 residues. Trimming took 1 base from V and 3 from J, leaving 4 bases between them.

The rearrangement joins TRBV18 to TRBJ2-3; D possibly corresponds to TRBD1 (5 bases). Trimming left V 4 bases short and J 1 base short, with 9 bases between. In germline, CDR1 is KGHSH, CDR2 LQKENI. The CDR3 totals 14 residues. CDR3 protein: CASSRIQGTDTQYF. The DNA of the CDR3 is TGTGCCAGCTCACGGATACAGGGCACAGATACGCAGTATTTT.

The chain has TRBV6-5 and TRBJ1-2; 8 bases line up with TRBD1. The V segment lost 2 bases and the J segment 3 bases; nucleotides outside the gene matches: 2. Looked up from germline, CDR1 is MNHEY and CDR2 is SVGAGI. The CDR3 covers 14 residues. In DNA form, the CDR3 reads TGTGCCAGCAGTTACCGGGACAGGTACTATGGCTACACCTTC. This gives the protein CASSYRDRYYGYTF.

This chain joins TRBV29-1 and TRBJ2-7, with unresolved D. The V end was cut by 1 base, the J end by 0 bases, with 16 bases between. Germline lookup yields CDR1 SQVTM and CDR2 ANQGSEA. This CDR3 spans 16 amino acids. The chain's CDR3 is CSVEGVTAQSSYEQYF. CDR3 bases: TGCAGCGTTGAAGGGGTTACGGCACAGAGCTCCTACGAGCAGTACTTC.

The genes are TRBV6-5 and TRBJ1-1; D is possibly TRBD1 (5 bases). This CDR3 contains 13 residues. The ends were cut back, 1 base at V and 11 bases at J, with 14 bases in the middle. Germline assignment: CDR1 MNHEY and CDR2 SVGAGI. This CDR3 reads CASSYLRGSGAFF. CDR3 coding DNA: TGTGCCAGCAGTTACTTGAGGGGTTCGGGTGCTTTCTTT.

The rearrangement uses TRBV30 and TRBJ1-1; TRBD1 is a possible D gene (6 bases). This CDR3 region has 15 residues. The germline V gene has CDR1 GTSNPN and CDR2 SVGIG (reference sequence). The V and J ends lost 0 bases and 1 base respectively, with 12 bases between them. The DNA for the CDR3 is TGTGCCTGGAGTGTATACGGGGGCCCGAACACTGAAGCTTTCTTT. Translation: CAWSVYGGPNTEAFF.

The chain carries TRBV28 and TRBJ1-3; D is ambiguous. Germline CDR1 is MDHEN and CDR2 is SYDVKM. V was clipped by 6 bases and J by 6 bases, with 9 bases between them. This CDR3 has 12 residues. CDR3 in amino acids: CASSKETNTIYF. The CDR3 DNA sequence: TGTGCCAGCAGCAAAGAGACAAACACCATATATTTT.

The chain links TRBV6-5 to TRBJ1-5; D gene uncertain. There are 13 residues in the CDR3. Germline values: CDR1 MNHEY, CDR2 SVGAGI. The V gene lost 8 bases and the J gene lost 5 bases, with 13 bases spanning the gap. CDR3 nucleotides: TGTGCCAGCGGCATCGGGGTTGATCAGCCCCAGCATTTT. This gives the protein CASGIGVDQPQHF.

The chain links TRBV12-5 to TRBJ2-4; TRBD1 agrees at 8 bases. The J segment lost 2 bases and the V segment lost 5 bases, leaving 20 bases of the junction unmatched. The CDR3 covers 20 residues. The germline gives CDR1 LGHNT, CDR2 FRNRAP. CDR3 bases: TGTGCTAGTGGTGACTCCGTCGACCAGGACAGGGCGCTACCCAAAAACATTCAGTACTTC. Its translation is CASGDSVDQDRALPKNIQYF. Full variable domain (outside the CDR3, taken from reference TRBV12-5 and TRBJ2-4): DARVTQTPRHKVTEMGQEVTMRCQPILGHNTVFWYRQTMMQGLELLAYFRNRAPLDDSGMPKDRFSAEMPDATLATLKIQPSEPRDSAVYFCASGDSVDQDRALPKNIQYFGAGTRLSVL.

The V call is TRBV20-1, the J call TRBJ2-3; D unclear. The CDR3 covers 11 residues. V was trimmed by 6 bases and J by 6 bases, leaving 10 bases between them. CDR1 is DFQATT and CDR2 is SNEGSKA in the germline V gene (reference sequence). CDR3 protein: CSAGETDTQYF. In DNA form, the CDR3 reads TGCAGTGCAGGAGAGACGGATACGCAGTATTTT.

The gene calls are TRBV7-9 and TRBJ2-2; D is uncertain. This CDR3 region has 14 residues. Germline V gene lookup returns CDR1 SEHNR and CDR2 FQNEAQ (reference sequence). Trimming stripped 1 base from V and 4 bases from J, with 7 bases between. CDR3 bases: TGTGCCAGCAGCTTAGAGTTGGGCACCGGGGAGCTGTTTTTT. Protein: CASSLELGTGELFF.